Listed here are 20 T cell receptor beta chains from one sample, sequenced in a study of Tregs in tolerant kidney transplant recipients. The repertoire was sequenced with immunoSEQ multiplex PCR; TCRdb's copy has only in-frame clones and lacks some. The table shows under 95,000 clones, with under 95% occurring only once. Specimen: Tregs from blood, collected before the transplant. The receptors derive from a human donor who received a combined kidney and bone marrow transplant.

The chain recombines TRBV6-1 with TRBJ2-5, with D possibly TRBD2 on 6 matching bases. The CDR3 consists of 14 residues. Germline V gene data show CDR1 as MNHNS and CDR2 as SASEGT. Trimming took off 4 bases at V and 1 base at J, with 10 bases between the two ends. CDR3 sequence reads: CASSVGGTQETQYF. The DNA of the CDR3 is TGTGCCAGCAGTGTTGGGGGGACCCAAGAGACCCAGTACTTC.

The V call is TRBV27, the J call TRBJ2-7; D is possibly TRBD1 (5 bases). Germline V gene sequence: CDR1 MNHEY, CDR2 SMNVEV (reference sequence). V was cut by 6 bases and J by 2 bases, with 11 bases left in between. The CDR3 has 13 residues. In DNA form, the CDR3 reads TGTGCCAGCAGACAGGACGCAGCCTACGAGCAGTACTTC. It encodes CASRQDAAYEQYF.

The chain combines TRBV30 with TRBJ2-7, with 8 bases matching TRBD1. Germline V CDR1 and CDR2: GTSNPN, SVGIG (reference sequence). Trimming took 7 bases from V and 2 from J; bases not matched to a gene: 7. CDR3 size: 13 residues. The CDR3, as DNA: TGTGCCTTCCGACAGGGGAAGACCTACGAGCAGTACTTC. It codes for CAFRQGKTYEQYF.

The chain couples TRBV6-1 to TRBJ1-4, with D perhaps TRBD1 (5 bases). CDR3 length equals 14 residues. Germline V gives CDR1 MNHNS, CDR2 SASEGT. The V end was cut by 6 bases, the J end by 0 bases, with 8 bases between. DNA for the CDR3: TGTGCCAGCAGCCAGGGCGCAACTAATGAAAAACTGTTTTTT. It translates to CASSQGATNEKLFF.

The chain joins TRBV28 to TRBJ2-3; possibly TRBD1 for D (6 bases). Trimming shortened V by 7 bases and J by 4 bases, and 15 bases separated the two germline ends. There are 14 residues in the CDR3. The germline gives CDR1 MDHEN, CDR2 SYDVKM. CDR3 residues: CASIGTWDADTQYF. CDR3 DNA: TGTGCCAGCATTGGGACATGGGACGCAGATACGCAGTATTTT.

The chain employs TRBV6-5 and TRBJ2-6, with D unresolved. The CDR3 is 13 amino acids. The germline V gene has CDR1 MNHEY and CDR2 SVGAGI. Trimming took 7 bases from V and 4 from J, leaving 8 bases between them. The CDR3 region is CASKSVGANVLTF. The CDR3 DNA reads TGTGCCAGCAAATCGGTCGGGGCCAACGTCCTGACTTTC.

The CDR3 coding sequence is TGTGCCAGCAGCTTAACCGGGACAGGGAGCAATCAGCCCCAGCATTTT. As protein: CASSLTGTGSNQPQHF. The chain links TRBV7-2 to TRBJ1-5; TRBD1 agrees at 9 bases. CDR3 size: 16 residues. The ends lost 2 bases at V and 1 base at J; junction bases unmatched: 3. CDR1 is SGHTA and CDR2 is FQGNSA in the germline V gene. Combining the CDR3 with reference TRBV7-2 and TRBJ1-5 gives the whole variable domain GAGVSQSPSNKVTEKGKDVELRCDPISGHTALYWYRQSLGQGLEFLIYFQGNSAPDKSGLPSDRFSAERTGGSVSTLTIQRTQQEDSAVYLCASSLTGTGSNQPQHFGDGTRLSIL.

V and J are TRBV29-1 and TRBJ2-7, with 10 bases matching TRBD1. With V trimmed by 6 bases and J by 2 bases, 4 bases remained unmatched. CDR3 length equals 13 residues. CDR1 and CDR2 from the germline V gene are SQVTM and ANQGSEA. The DNA for the CDR3 is TGCAGCGTGGGGACAGGGGATCCCTACGAGCAGTACTTC. Amino acids: CSVGTGDPYEQYF.

This chain joins TRBV4-1 and TRBJ2-7; 15 bases line up with TRBD2. Trimming removed 2 bases from V and 7 bases from J; junction bases left unmatched: 12. The CDR3 extends over 18 amino acids. The germline V gene encodes CDR1 MGHRA and CDR2 YSYEKL. This CDR3 is CASSQTSPGLAGGSEQYF. The CDR3 DNA sequence: TGCGCCAGCAGCCAAACCTCCCCGGGACTAGCGGGAGGAAGTGAGCAGTACTTC.

This clone was observed a single time. The chain recombines TRBV5-1 with TRBJ2-1; 10 nucleotides line up with TRBD1. This CDR3 has 15 amino acids. Losses at the gene ends were 5 bases for V and 7 bases for J; bases not matched to a gene: 9. Germline CDR1 reads SGHRS; CDR2 reads YFSETQ. The CDR3 is CASRPTGTGENEQFF. CDR3 sequence (DNA): TGCGCCAGCAGACCCACGGGGACAGGGGAAAATGAGCAGTTCTTC.

The chain couples TRBV6-6 to TRBJ2-3; 8 positions match TRBD1. The V gene's germline CDR1 is MNHNY and CDR2 SVGAGI (reference sequence). V gave up 5 bases and J gave up 4 bases; unmatched junction bases: 2. This CDR3 comprises 13 residues. In DNA form, the CDR3 reads TGTGCCAGCAGTCGACAGGGGCCAGATACGCAGTATTTT. Translating gives CASSRQGPDTQYF.

The chain combines TRBV2 with TRBJ2-2, with D maybe TRBD1 (8 bases). The CDR3 is 15 residues long. V was trimmed by 5 bases and J by 6 bases, leaving 16 bases between them. Germline CDR1 is SNHLY and CDR2 is FYNNEI. In DNA form, the CDR3 reads TGTGCCAGCAGTCTAAACAGGGGGGGGGCCGGGGAGCTGTTTTTT. This translates into CASSLNRGGAGELFF.

This clone was counted once. The chain links TRBV11-2 to TRBJ2-1; D is possibly TRBD2 (5 bases). V lost 2 bases, J lost 2 bases, and 10 bases lay in between. CDR3 size: 15 residues. Looked up from germline, CDR1 is SGHAT and CDR2 is FQNNGV. CDR3 loop: CASSLILAPYNEQFF. CDR3 in DNA: TGTGCCAGCAGCTTAATCCTAGCCCCCTACAATGAGCAGTTCTTC.

There are a few counts of this clone. The rearrangement uses TRBV7-2 and TRBJ2-5, with 15 bases aligning to TRBD2. J gave up 5 bases and V 5 bases, and 6 bases lay outside the gene matches. Germline-derived CDR1 and CDR2 are SGHTA and FQGNSA. The CDR3 extends over 16 amino acids. The CDR3, as DNA: TGTGCCAGCAGCCCCCAAGGACTAGCGGGAGGGGAGACCCAGTACTTC. Translation: CASSPQGLAGGETQYF.

This clone turned up a few times. For the CDR3, the DNA is TGTGCCAGCTCACCACCGGGGGGCGGCAATCAGCCCCAGCATTTT. Protein: CASSPPGGGNQPQHF. This rearrangement joins TRBV18 to TRBJ1-5; possibly TRBD1 for D (6 bases). V gave up 0 bases and J gave up 2 bases, with 8 bases separating them. Germline loops: CDR1 KGHSH, CDR2 LQKENI. This CDR3 region has 15 residues.

The gene calls are TRBV6-6 and TRBJ2-5; unclear D gene. V was cut by 5 bases and J by 1 base, with 14 bases left in between. Germline-derived CDR1 and CDR2 are MNHNY and SVGAGI (reference sequence). The CDR3 consists of 15 residues. Here the CDR3 DNA reads TGTGCCAGCAGTCAACAGCTTCTCTCCCAAGAGACCCAGTACTTC. Amino acids: CASSQQLLSQETQYF.

V is TRBV5-4 and J is TRBJ2-1; tentative D call: TRBD1 (6 bases). The CDR3 extends over 15 amino acids. Germline V gene lookup returns CDR1 SGHNT and CDR2 YYREEE (reference sequence). V lost 0 bases and J lost 0, with 7 bases in between. The CDR3 region is CASSLGGGSYNEQFF. CDR3 sequence (DNA): TGTGCCAGCAGCTTGGGAGGGGGCTCCTACAATGAGCAGTTCTTC.

This sequence joins TRBV5-5 and TRBJ1-4, with D possibly being TRBD1 (5 bases). V was cut by 3 bases and J by 0 bases, with 12 bases left in between. The germline V gene encodes CDR1 SGHKS and CDR2 YYEKEE (reference sequence). The CDR3 has 16 amino acids. This CDR3 reads CASSSLVGATNEKLFF. In nucleotides, the CDR3 is TGTGCCAGCAGCTCCCTAGTGGGGGCAACTAATGAAAAACTGTTTTTT. The entire variable domain, with the rest obtained from reference TRBV5-5 and TRBJ1-4, is as follows: DAGVTQSPTHLIKTRGQQVTLRCSPISGHKSVSWYQQVLGQGPQFIFQYYEKEERGRGNFPDRFSARQFPNYSSELNVNALLLGDSALYLCASSSLVGATNEKLFFGSGTQLSVL.

This rearrangement joins TRBV5-4 to TRBJ2-2; 11 nucleotides agree with TRBD2. J lost 6 bases, V lost 0 bases, and 7 bases had no gene match. Germline lookup yields CDR1 SGHNT and CDR2 YYREEE (reference sequence). The CDR3 is 17 amino acids. The CDR3 loop is CASSLVRLAGGSGELFF. CDR3 sequence (DNA): TGTGCCAGCAGCTTGGTTCGTCTAGCGGGAGGATCCGGGGAGCTGTTTTTT.

The chain recombines TRBV27 with TRBJ1-2; 7 bases align to TRBD1. Germline loops: CDR1 MNHEY, CDR2 SMNVEV (reference sequence). The CDR3 is made up of 13 amino acids. Unmatched junction bases numbered 2, after V lost 3 bases and J lost 4 bases. CDR3 sequence: CASSLGQSYGYTF. The CDR3 DNA sequence: TGTGCCAGCAGTTTGGGACAGAGCTATGGCTACACCTTC.